The present TCR beta chain was sequenced within a study of T cell responses to AZD1222 COVID-19 vaccine. For the study at large: Whether given at about 4 or about 12 weeks, second doses were pooled. Study outcomes and limitations: The peak T cell response came first, and repertoires were sampled only after it. The sample set comprised mostly white British donors with more females, and clonal diversity was possibly underestimated. Baseline antibody screening turned up just six or seven seropositive AZD1222 recipients.

Measured with immunoSEQ multiplex PCR; TCRdb has only the in-frame clones, and not every one. The table shows fewer than 200,000 clones, with approximately 92% occurring only once. Germline-derived CDR1 and CDR2 are LGHNA and YNFKEQ. V was shortened by 1 base and J by 3 bases, with 18 bases between the two germline ends. CDR3 size: 17 residues. On this clone: Its target is unknown.

The receptor's source is an adult in good health. The chain recombines TRBV4-2 with TRBJ2-5; possible D gene TRBD1, 6 bases. Here the sequenced sample was peripheral blood, taken on day 0 of AZD1222 vaccination. This CDR3 is CASSQGSSLDSEETQYF. The CDR3 coding sequence is TGTGCCAGCAGCCAAGGGAGCTCTTTGGACAGTGAAGAGACCCAGTACTTC.